This record looks at one TCR beta chain sequence and its context. As yet, its antigen is unknown. The sample is drawn from a study of cytomegalovirus exposure and HLA in healthy donors. Study-wide findings and caveats: The study reported that TCR beta sequences accurately predicted HLA-A and HLA-B alleles in most subjects. Other equally common chains were less clonally expanded than HLA-associated TCR beta chains, a later analysis showed.

PCR was performed using 60 Vbeta and 13 Jbeta primers. Sequencing was performed with immunoSEQ multiplex PCR; in TCRdb, only in-frame clones are kept and a portion is missing. Seen here are around 200,000 clones, approximately 80% observed once, and the top ten hold under 0.85%. CDR3 length: 15 residues. The germline V gene encodes CDR1 SGDLS and CDR2 YYNGEE. The V segment lost 4 bases and the J segment 4 bases; nucleotides outside the gene matches: 5. The receptor was derived from a boy aged 5-17 years in good health and CMV-seronegative. Source material: PBMCs. This chain joins TRBV9 and TRBJ2-5; 12 positions match TRBD2. Here the CDR3 reads CASSPSGGAGETQYF. The CDR3 DNA sequence: TGTGCCAGCAGCCCTAGCGGGGGGGCTGGAGAGACCCAGTACTTC. Complete variable domain (other parts from reference TRBV9 and TRBJ2-5): DSGVTQTPKHLITATGQRVTLRCSPRSGDLSVYWYQQSLDQGLQFLIQYYNGEERAKGNILERFSAQQFPDLHSELNLSSLELGDSALYFCASSPSGGAGETQYFGPGTRLLVL.